This TCR beta chain stems from a study of cytomegalovirus exposure and HLA in healthy donors. PCR was performed using 60 Vbeta and 13 Jbeta primers. Assay used: immunoSEQ multiplex PCR; TCRdb lists only in-frame clones, some missing. The specimen's table records 75,000 to 95,000 clones. CDR3 length: 15 amino acids. The V and J ends lost 5 bases and 2 bases, in that order; junction bases with no gene match: 7. Germline values: CDR1 MNHNY, CDR2 SVGAGI (reference sequence). This sequence was found in a man aged 25 to 40 in good health and CMV-seronegative. The sample was PBMCs. This rearrangement joins TRBV6-6 to TRBJ2-5; 8 bases line up with TRBD2. CDR3 bases: TGTGCCAGCAGTCCAGCGGGGGTGCGTCAAGAGACCCAGTACTTC. Amino acid sequence: CASSPAGVRQETQYF.